The source of this T cell receptor beta chain is a study of blood T cell repertoires in COVID-19. Participants spanned ages about 18 to 90 years and resided in roughly 22 US areas. Clinical histories supplied by participants themselves formed the basis of cohort assignment. Recovered Cohort 3 donors showed two negative PCRs, clearance, or symptom resolution. In the authors' methods: Amplifying reference gene primers gave estimates of nucleated cell counts. Assay: immunoSEQ multiplex PCR; the TCRdb copy retains only in-frame clones and omits some. That table is the source of V, J and clone size, and D and trimming were worked out from the DNA. The profile shows about 480,000 clones, roughly 90% of them singletons. The sequenced sample consisted of PBMCs or T cells enriched from blood (not recorded which). The clonotype originates from a woman aged 40 to 50 who had recovered from COVID-19.

CDR3 nucleotides: TGTGCCAGCAGTTCCTTCTCCCAGGGGAGTGAAGCTTTCTTT. Amino acid sequence: CASSSFSQGSEAFF. The chain employs TRBV6-5 and TRBJ1-1, with D tentatively TRBD1 (6 bases). V was pared by 4 bases and J by 7 bases, with 16 bases between. This CDR3 has 14 residues. Germline-derived CDR1 and CDR2 are MNHEY and SVGAGI.